These 19 T cell receptor beta chains came from one sample sequenced in a study of blood T cell repertoires in COVID-19. Repertoires were generated with immunoSEQ multiplex PCR, while TCRdb's copy carries only in-frame clones and drops some. The sample has approximately 74,000 clones, roughly 84% seen once. The sample consisted of peripheral blood. These receptors all come from a man older than 75 with active or convalescent COVID-19.

The V and J genes are TRBV27 and TRBJ2-7, with D possibly being TRBD1 (6 bases). Germline CDR1 MNHEY, CDR2 SMNVEV (reference sequence). CDR3 length equals 16 residues. Trimming cost V 0 bases and J 4 bases, with 16 bases left between them. CDR3 sequence: CASSLSSGDKGYEQYF. The DNA of the CDR3 is TGTGCCAGCAGTTTATCGAGTGGGGACAAAGGTTACGAGCAGTACTTC.

This rearrangement joins TRBV29-1 to TRBJ1-2; perhaps TRBD1 as D (5 bases). CDR3 length: 12 residues. V was shortened by 3 bases and J by 7 bases, with 12 bases between the two germline ends. Germline V gene lookup returns CDR1 SQVTM and CDR2 ANQGSEA. In DNA, the CDR3 is TGCAGCGTTGAGATAGGGGCCGGTGGCTACACCTTC. It encodes CSVEIGAGGYTF.

The chain uses TRBV10-1 and TRBJ2-1, with D possibly matching TRBD2 (6 bases). V was cut by 4 bases and J by 9 bases, with 22 bases left in between. Germline V gene lookup returns CDR1 WNHNN and CDR2 SYGVQD (reference sequence). This CDR3 contains 16 residues. The CDR3 coding sequence is TGCGCCAGCAGTGCATCCGGGCGGGGAGGTATGGGTGAGCAGTTCTTC. Its protein product is CASSASGRGGMGEQFF.

DNA of the CDR3: TGTGCCAGCAGCGTTAGAACAGGGGGCTATGAGCAGTTCTTC. This codes for CASSVRTGGYEQFF. The chain combines TRBV9 with TRBJ2-1, with 9 bases fitting TRBD1. The CDR3 runs 14 residues. Germline CDR1 and CDR2: SGDLS and YYNGEE. J gave up 8 bases and V 2 bases, and 5 bases lay outside the gene matches. The whole variable domain, remainder taken from reference TRBV9 and TRBJ2-1, is DSGVTQTPKHLITATGQRVTLRCSPRSGDLSVYWYQQSLDQGLQFLIQYYNGEERAKGNILERFSAQQFPDLHSELNLSSLELGDSALYFCASSVRTGGYEQFFGPGTRLTVL.

The chain uses TRBV10-3 and TRBJ1-5; 8 bases agree with TRBD1. There are 14 residues in the CDR3. V lost 6 bases and J lost 6; bases outside the gene matches: 7. Germline CDR1 ENHRY, CDR2 SYGVKD. Written as DNA, the CDR3 is TGTGCCATCAGAGGACAGGGTGAGGGTCAGCCCCAGCATTTT. Its translation: CAIRGQGEGQPQHF.

J is TRBJ2-7 and V is TRBV9; TRBD2 matches at 7 bases. Germline V gene sequence: CDR1 SGDLS, CDR2 YYNGEE. J was trimmed by 2 bases and V by 4 bases; bases with no gene match: 12. The CDR3 loop spans 16 amino acids. The CDR3 DNA is TGTGCCAGCAGCCCCGGAGGGAGCGGGAAGACCTACGAGCAGTACTTC. Amino acids: CASSPGGSGKTYEQYF.

This chain connects TRBV12-5 to TRBJ2-7; a weak D match, TRBD1 (6 bases). The germline V gene encodes CDR1 LGHNT and CDR2 FRNRAP. The CDR3 has 14 residues. Deletions cut 7 bases from V and 4 bases from J, with 17 bases between. CDR3 in DNA: TGTGCTAGTGCCGCCGGGACATGGGAATACGAGCAGTACTTC. Amino acids: CASAAGTWEYEQYF.

The chain is built from TRBV19 and TRBJ2-3; a weak D match, TRBD1 (6 bases). The CDR3 loop spans 15 amino acids. Trimming pared 2 bases from V and 1 base from J, leaving 10 bases between. Germline CDR1 reads LNHDA; CDR2 reads SQIVND (reference sequence). CDR3 DNA: TGTGCCAGTAGTATATTTGAGGGGGGCACAGATACGCAGTATTTT. Protein sequence: CASSIFEGGTDTQYF.

This clone was recorded a few times. The rearrangement links TRBV19 to TRBJ1-5, with D tentatively TRBD1 (6 bases). The CDR3 runs to 16 residues. The ends were cut back, 3 bases at V and 5 bases at J, with 17 bases in the middle. CDR1 LNHDA and CDR2 SQIVND come from the germline V gene (reference sequence). CDR3: CASSIMGGARHQPQHF. The CDR3 DNA follows: TGTGCCAGTAGTATTATGGGGGGGGCCCGCCATCAGCCCCAGCATTTT. Complete variable domain (other parts from reference TRBV19 and TRBJ1-5): DGGITQSPKYLFRKEGQNVTLSCEQNLNHDAMYWYRQDPGQGLRLIYYSQIVNDFQKGDIAEGYSVSREKKESFPLTVTSAQKNPTAFYLCASSIMGGARHQPQHFGDGTRLSIL.

This clone was seen more than once but under ten times. The V and J genes are TRBV29-1 and TRBJ2-7, with a tentative D call TRBD1 (6 bases). V gave up 4 bases and J gave up 7 bases, with 20 bases separating them. The CDR3 covers 14 residues. Germline assignment: CDR1 SQVTM and CDR2 ANQGSEA. Written as DNA, the CDR3 is TGCAGCGTTGGGGGAATGACAGGCCCCAAGGAGCAGTACTTC. Amino acids: CSVGGMTGPKEQYF.

This clone was counted a single time. V usage is TRBV28 and J usage is TRBJ2-2, with 9 bases matching TRBD1. Germline V gene lookup returns CDR1 MDHEN and CDR2 SYDVKM. CDR3 length: 14 residues. Trimming cost V 9 bases and J 4 bases; bases outside gene matches: 6. The CDR3 here is CASSDRGTTGELFF. In DNA form, the CDR3 reads TGTGCCAGTAGTGACAGGGGGACCACCGGGGAGCTGTTTTTT.

The chain links TRBV7-2 to TRBJ2-1; TRBD2 matches 7 bases. CDR3 length: 16 amino acids. Trimming took 0 bases from V and 0 from J; bases not matched to a gene: 2. Germline V CDR1 and CDR2: SGHTA, FQGNSA. DNA for the CDR3: TGTGCCAGCAGCTTAGCTCTAGCGGCCTCCTACAATGAGCAGTTCTTC. This gives the protein CASSLALAASYNEQFF. Full variable domain (rest looked up from reference TRBV7-2 and TRBJ2-1): GAGVSQSPSNKVTEKGKDVELRCDPISGHTALYWYRQSLGQGLEFLIYFQGNSAPDKSGLPSDRFSAERTGGSVSTLTIQRTQQEDSAVYLCASSLALAASYNEQFFGPGTRLTVL.

V gene TRBV11-3 combines with J gene TRBJ2-1; 10 nucleotides line up with TRBD2. The CDR3 has 17 residues. Losses at the gene ends were 4 bases for V and 3 bases for J; bases not matched to a gene: 9. Germline V lookup: CDR1 SGHNT, CDR2 YENEEA. CDR3 in DNA: TGTGCCAGCAGCTCTACGACTAGCGGGTTCGTCTACAATGAGCAGTTCTTC. Its translation is CASSSTTSGFVYNEQFF.

This chain joins TRBV7-8 and TRBJ1-3, with a tentative D call TRBD1 (6 bases). V was shortened by 5 bases and J by 0 bases, with 14 bases between the two germline ends. Germline values: CDR1 SGHVS, CDR2 FQNEAQ. There are 16 residues in the CDR3. CDR3 sequence: CASSPTDRYSGNTIYF. The DNA of the CDR3 is TGTGCCAGCAGCCCAACGGACAGATACTCTGGAAACACCATATATTTT.

This chain connects TRBV5-1 to TRBJ1-1; tentative D call: TRBD1 (5 bases). Germline-derived CDR1 and CDR2 are SGHRS and YFSETQ. V dropped 4 bases and J dropped 0 bases, with 16 bases sitting between them. There are 16 residues in the CDR3. CDR3 sequence reads: CASSLGLQGVNTEAFF. The CDR3 DNA sequence: TGCGCCAGCAGCCTGGGTCTCCAAGGGGTGAACACTGAAGCTTTCTTT.

CDR3 in DNA: TGTGCCAGCTCAGCCACAGGGGGTGGCAATCAGCCCCAGCATTTT. This sequence encodes CASSATGGGNQPQHF. The J gene is TRBJ1-5, the V gene TRBV18; TRBD1 matches at 8 bases. The CDR3 runs 15 residues. V dropped 5 bases and J dropped 2; count of bases not matched to a gene: 5. In germline, CDR1 is KGHSH, CDR2 LQKENI.

V usage is TRBV6-5 and J usage is TRBJ2-1; 9 bases line up with TRBD1. The CDR3 runs to 15 residues. J was trimmed by 4 bases and V by 6 bases; bases with no gene match: 7. Germline loops: CDR1 MNHEY, CDR2 SVGAGI. The DNA for the CDR3 is TGTGCCAGCAGACAGGGACAGGGAGTATACAATGAGCAGTTCTTC. Protein: CASRQGQGVYNEQFF.

The chain is built from TRBV27 and TRBJ1-1; D is unclear. Per germline, CDR1 MNHEY and CDR2 SMNVEV (reference sequence). The CDR3 has 14 residues. V gave up 3 bases and J gave up 1 base, with 9 bases separating them. This chain's CDR3 is CASSFIGRNTEAFF. The CDR3 DNA sequence: TGTGCCAGCAGTTTTATTGGCAGGAACACTGAAGCTTTCTTT.

This sequence joins TRBV6-6 and TRBJ2-2; D gene uncertain. The germline V gene has CDR1 MNHNY and CDR2 SVGAGI (reference sequence). The germline V and J ends were trimmed by 6 bases and 3 bases, with 11 bases remaining between them. The CDR3 contains 14 residues. The CDR3: CASSPQVDTGELFF. Here the CDR3 DNA reads TGTGCCAGCAGCCCCCAGGTGGACACCGGGGAGCTGTTTTTT.